Listed here is a single TCR beta chain. This sample was included in a study of blood T cell repertoires in COVID-19. Overall study context: Spain, Italy and the United States supplied samples that represented acute and convalescent COVID-19.

Germline V gene lookup returns CDR1 WSHSY and CDR2 SAAADI. The CDR3 contains 14 residues. The ends were cut back, 8 bases at V and 8 bases at J, with 21 bases in the middle. Libraries were prepared by immunoSEQ multiplex PCR; TCRdb keeps only in-frame clonotypes and omits some of them. This sample has tens of thousands of clones, with roughly 89% found just once. What was sequenced was peripheral blood. The rearrangement links TRBV10-2 to TRBJ1-2; possible D gene TRBD1, 5 bases. The clonotype was recovered from a woman at least 80 years old with acute or convalescent COVID-19. The CDR3 sequence is CASSEVAQGAGYTF. CDR3 coding DNA: TGCGCCAGCTCGGAAGTGGCCCAGGGTGCCGGCTACACCTTC.